The T cell receptor (beta chain) described here comes from a study of T cells after yellow fever vaccination. Study-level background: Where fractions had low cell numbers, libraries were prepared from them with the SMART-Seq v4 Ultra Low Input RNA kit. General study findings and limits: Clonotypes shared by both compartments, CD4 and CD8, made up a small share. At 95% to 98% for CD4 and approximately 89% for CD8, most primary-vaccination clones showed up again after the booster.

This clonotype came up many times. Its specificity is not known. V was pared by 3 bases and J by 3 bases, with 5 bases of the junction left unmatched. Germline assignment: CDR1 LGHNA and CDR2 YSLEER. This CDR3 is built from 15 residues. MiXCR, applied by TCRdb to the 5' RACE reads, yields one record per CDR3 protein. The sample gives 150,000 to 200,000 distinct CDR3 sequences, approximately 10% of which show up once; roughly 36% is in the top ten. The sequences come from CD8+ T cells sorted from PBMCs, collected 45 days after the yellow fever booster vaccination. This TCR derives from a man younger than 35 who received the YFV17D yellow fever vaccine. The chain recombines TRBV4-3 with TRBJ2-3; 8 nucleotides match TRBD2. The CDR3, as DNA: TGCGCCAGCAGCCAGTTCGCGGGGGGAACAGATACGCAGTATTTT. This sequence encodes CASSQFAGGTDTQYF.